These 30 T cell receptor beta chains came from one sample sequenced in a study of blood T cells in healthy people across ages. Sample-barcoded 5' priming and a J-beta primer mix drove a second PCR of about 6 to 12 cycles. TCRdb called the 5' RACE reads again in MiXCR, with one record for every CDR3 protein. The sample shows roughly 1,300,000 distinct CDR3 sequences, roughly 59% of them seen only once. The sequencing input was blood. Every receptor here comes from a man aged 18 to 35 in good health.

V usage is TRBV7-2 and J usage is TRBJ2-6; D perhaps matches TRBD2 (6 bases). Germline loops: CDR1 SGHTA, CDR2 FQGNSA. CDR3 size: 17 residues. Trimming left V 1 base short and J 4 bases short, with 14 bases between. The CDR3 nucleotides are TGTGCCAGCAGCTTAGTCTTATTGGGGAGGGGGGCCAACGTCCTGACTTTC. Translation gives CASSLVLLGRGANVLTF.

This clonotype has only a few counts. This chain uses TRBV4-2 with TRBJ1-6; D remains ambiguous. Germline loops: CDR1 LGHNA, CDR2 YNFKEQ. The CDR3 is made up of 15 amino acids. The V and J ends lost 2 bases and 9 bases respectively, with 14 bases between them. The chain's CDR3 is CASSQSNSAGSPLHF. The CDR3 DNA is TGTGCCAGCAGCCAAAGTAACAGCGCAGGTTCACCCCTCCACTTT.

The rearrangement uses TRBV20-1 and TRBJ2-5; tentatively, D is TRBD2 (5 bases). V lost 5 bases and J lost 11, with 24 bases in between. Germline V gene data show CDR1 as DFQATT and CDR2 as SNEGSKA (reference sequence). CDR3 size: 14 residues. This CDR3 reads CSAEVGIGRNEQYF. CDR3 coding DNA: TGCAGTGCTGAGGTCGGGATCGGTCGCAATGAGCAGTACTTC.

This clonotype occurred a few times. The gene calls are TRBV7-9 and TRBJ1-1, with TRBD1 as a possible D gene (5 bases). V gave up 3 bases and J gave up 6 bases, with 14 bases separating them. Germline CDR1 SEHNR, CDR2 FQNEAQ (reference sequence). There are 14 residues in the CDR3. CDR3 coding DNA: TGTGCCAGCAGCTTTTCGGGAGAGGGGTCTGAAGCTTTCTTT. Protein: CASSFSGEGSEAFF.

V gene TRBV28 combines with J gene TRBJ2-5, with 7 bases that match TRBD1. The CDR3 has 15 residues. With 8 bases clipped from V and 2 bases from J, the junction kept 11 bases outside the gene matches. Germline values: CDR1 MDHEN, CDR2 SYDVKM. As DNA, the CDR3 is TGTGCCAGCCAAAGCGCTGGGACAGTTCAAGAGACCCAGTACTTC. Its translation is CASQSAGTVQETQYF.

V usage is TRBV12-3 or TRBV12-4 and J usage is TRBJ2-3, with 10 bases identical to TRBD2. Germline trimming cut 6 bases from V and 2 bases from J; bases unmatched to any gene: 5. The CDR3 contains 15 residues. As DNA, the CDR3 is TGTGCCAGCAGCCAGAGCGGGAGGGACACAGATACGCAGTATTTT. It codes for CASSQSGRDTDTQYF.

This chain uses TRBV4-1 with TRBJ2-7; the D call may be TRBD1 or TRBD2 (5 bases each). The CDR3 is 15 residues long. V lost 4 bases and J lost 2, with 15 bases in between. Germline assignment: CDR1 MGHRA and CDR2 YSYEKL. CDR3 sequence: CASSLRETGAYEQYF. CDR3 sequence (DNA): TGCGCCAGCAGCCTCCGGGAAACAGGAGCCTACGAGCAGTACTTC.

The CDR3 here is CASSRGLGPDTQYF. CDR3 nucleotide sequence: TGTGCCAGCAGCCGGGGACTAGGCCCAGATACGCAGTATTTT. V usage is TRBV6-5 and J usage is TRBJ2-3; 8 bases match TRBD2. V trimming: 6 bases; J trimming: 4 bases; junction bases outside the gene matches: 6. The CDR3 loop spans 14 amino acids. Looked up from germline, CDR1 is MNHEY and CDR2 is SVGAGI.

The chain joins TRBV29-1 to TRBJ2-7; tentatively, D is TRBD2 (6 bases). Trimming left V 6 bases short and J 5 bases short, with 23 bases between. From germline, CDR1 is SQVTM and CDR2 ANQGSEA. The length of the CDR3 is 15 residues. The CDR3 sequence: CSVGSRLKAGHEQYF. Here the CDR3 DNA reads TGCAGCGTGGGTTCTCGCTTGAAAGCGGGCCACGAGCAGTACTTC.

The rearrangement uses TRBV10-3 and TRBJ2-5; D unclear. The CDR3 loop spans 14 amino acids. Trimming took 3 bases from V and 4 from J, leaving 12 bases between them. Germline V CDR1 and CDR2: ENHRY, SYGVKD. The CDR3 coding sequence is TGTGCCATCAGTGATTTACAACTCGGAGAGACCCAGTACTTC. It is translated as CAISDLQLGETQYF.

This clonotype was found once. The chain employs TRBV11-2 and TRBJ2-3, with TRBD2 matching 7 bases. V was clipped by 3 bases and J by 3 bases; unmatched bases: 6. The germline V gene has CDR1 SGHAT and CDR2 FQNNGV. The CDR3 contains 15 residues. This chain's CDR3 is CASSLLLAQTDTQYF. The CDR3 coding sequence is TGTGCCAGCAGCTTGTTACTAGCGCAAACAGATACGCAGTATTTT.

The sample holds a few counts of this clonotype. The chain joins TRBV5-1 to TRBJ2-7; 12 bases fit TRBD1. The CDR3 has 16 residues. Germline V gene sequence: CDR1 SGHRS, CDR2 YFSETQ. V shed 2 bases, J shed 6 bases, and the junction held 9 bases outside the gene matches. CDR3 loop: CASSLRPGQGAVEQYF. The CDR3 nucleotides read TGCGCCAGCAGCTTACGCCCGGGACAGGGGGCTGTCGAGCAGTACTTC.

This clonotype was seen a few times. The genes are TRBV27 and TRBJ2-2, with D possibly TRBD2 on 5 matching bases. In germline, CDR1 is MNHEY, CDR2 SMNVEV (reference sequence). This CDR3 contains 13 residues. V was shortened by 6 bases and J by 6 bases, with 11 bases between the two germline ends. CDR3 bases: TGTGCCAGCAGCATAGTGGAGGCCGGGGAGCTGTTTTTT. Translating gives CASSIVEAGELFF.

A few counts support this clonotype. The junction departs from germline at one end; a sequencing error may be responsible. CDR3 sequence (DNA): TGTGCCAGTAGTGAATTAGGGGGGTACGAGCAGTACTTC. Translated: CASSELGGYEQYF. The chain employs TRBV25-1 and TRBJ2-7; TRBD1 or TRBD2 may be the D gene (6 bases each). The V gene's germline CDR1 is MGHDK and CDR2 SYGVNS. The CDR3 has 13 amino acids.

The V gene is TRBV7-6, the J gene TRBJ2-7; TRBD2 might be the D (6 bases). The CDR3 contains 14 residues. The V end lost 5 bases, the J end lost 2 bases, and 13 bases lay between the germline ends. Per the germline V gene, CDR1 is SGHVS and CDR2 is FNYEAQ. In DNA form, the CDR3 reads TGTGCCAGCAGCACCGTAGCGGAAACCTACGAGCAGTACTTC. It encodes CASSTVAETYEQYF.

CDR3 protein: CSARAIRESEAFF. For the CDR3, the DNA is TGCAGTGCTAGAGCAATCAGGGAATCTGAAGCTTTCTTT. The chain recombines TRBV20-1 with TRBJ1-1; D perhaps matches TRBD1 (5 bases). The CDR3 extends over 13 amino acids. Germline V CDR1 and CDR2: DFQATT, SNEGSKA (reference sequence). V dropped 1 base and J dropped 6 bases, with 12 bases sitting between them.

The CDR3 DNA reads as TGTGCCAGCAGCTTGGGGGACCAGTACGAGCAGTACTTC. Translating gives CASSLGDQYEQYF. The chain is built from TRBV7-9 and TRBJ2-7; the D call may be TRBD1 or TRBD2 (5 bases each). V lost 3 bases and J 4 bases, leaving 10 bases between the germline ends. CDR3 length: 13 amino acids. The germline CDR1 and CDR2 sequences are SEHNR and FQNEAQ (reference sequence). Combining the CDR3 with reference TRBV7-9 and TRBJ2-7 gives the whole variable domain DTGVSQNPRHKITKRGQNVTFRCDPISEHNRLYWYRQTLGQGPEFLTYFQNEAQLEKSRLLSDRFSAERPKGSFSTLEIQRTEQGDSAMYLCASSLGDQYEQYFGPGTRLTVT.

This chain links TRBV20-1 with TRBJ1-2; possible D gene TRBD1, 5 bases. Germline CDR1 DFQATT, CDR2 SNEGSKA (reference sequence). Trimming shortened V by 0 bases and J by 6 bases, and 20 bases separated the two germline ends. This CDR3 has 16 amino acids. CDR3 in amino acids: CSARDPHTGDLDGYTF. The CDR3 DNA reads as TGCAGTGCTAGAGATCCGCACACAGGCGACTTGGATGGCTACACCTTC.

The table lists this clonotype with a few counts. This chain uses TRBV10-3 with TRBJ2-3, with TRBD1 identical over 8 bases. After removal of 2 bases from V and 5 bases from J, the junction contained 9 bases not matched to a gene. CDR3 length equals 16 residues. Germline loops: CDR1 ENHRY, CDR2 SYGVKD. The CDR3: CAISEPNQGARDTQYF. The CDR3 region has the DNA TGTGCCATCAGTGAGCCAAACCAGGGGGCGAGAGATACGCAGTATTTT.

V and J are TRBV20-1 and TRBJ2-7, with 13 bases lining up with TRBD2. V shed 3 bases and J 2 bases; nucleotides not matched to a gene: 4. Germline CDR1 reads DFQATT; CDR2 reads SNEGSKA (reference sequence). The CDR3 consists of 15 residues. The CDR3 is CSASTLAGGPYEQYF. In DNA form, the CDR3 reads TGCAGTGCTAGCACACTAGCGGGAGGGCCCTACGAGCAGTACTTC.

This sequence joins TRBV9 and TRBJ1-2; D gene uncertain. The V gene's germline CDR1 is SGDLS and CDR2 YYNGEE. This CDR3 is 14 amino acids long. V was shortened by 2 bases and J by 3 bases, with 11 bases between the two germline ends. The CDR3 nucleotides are TGTGCCAGCAGCGTCGATGGCAGTTACTATGGCTACACCTTC. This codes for CASSVDGSYYGYTF.

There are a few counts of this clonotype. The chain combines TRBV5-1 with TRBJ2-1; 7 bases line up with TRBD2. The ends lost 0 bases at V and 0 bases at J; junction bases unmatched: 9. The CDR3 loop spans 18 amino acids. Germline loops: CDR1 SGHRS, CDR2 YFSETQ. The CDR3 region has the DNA TGCGCCAGCAGCTTGGTGGGGAATTGGGGGGGCTCCTACAATGAGCAGTTCTTC. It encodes CASSLVGNWGGSYNEQFF.

CDR3 in amino acids: CASSELFTDTQYF. The CDR3, as DNA: TGTGCCAGCAGTGAACTGTTCACAGATACGCAGTATTTT. The chain recombines TRBV2 with TRBJ2-3; D remains unclear. Per the germline V gene, CDR1 is SNHLY and CDR2 is FYNNEI. The length of the CDR3 is 13 residues. V was shortened by 2 bases and J by 2 bases, with 5 bases between the two germline ends.

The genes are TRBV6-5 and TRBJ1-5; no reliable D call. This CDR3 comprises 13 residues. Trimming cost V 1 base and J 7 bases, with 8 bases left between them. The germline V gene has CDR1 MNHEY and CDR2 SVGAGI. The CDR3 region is CASSYLKGQPQHF. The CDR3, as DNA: TGTGCCAGCAGTTACTTAAAGGGACAGCCCCAGCATTTT.

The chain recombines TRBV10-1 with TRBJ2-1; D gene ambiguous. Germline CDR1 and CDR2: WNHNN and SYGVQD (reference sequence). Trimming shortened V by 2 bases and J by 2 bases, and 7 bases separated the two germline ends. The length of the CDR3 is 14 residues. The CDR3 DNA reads TGCGCCAGCAGTGAGAGTGGTCCCTACAATGAGCAGTTCTTC. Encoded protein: CASSESGPYNEQFF.

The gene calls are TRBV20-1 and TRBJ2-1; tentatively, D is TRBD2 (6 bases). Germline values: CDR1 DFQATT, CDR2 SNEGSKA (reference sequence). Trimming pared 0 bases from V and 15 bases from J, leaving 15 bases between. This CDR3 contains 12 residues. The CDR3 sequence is CSAREGLRGGFF. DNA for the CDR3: TGCAGTGCTAGAGAGGGACTTCGAGGCGGGTTCTTC.

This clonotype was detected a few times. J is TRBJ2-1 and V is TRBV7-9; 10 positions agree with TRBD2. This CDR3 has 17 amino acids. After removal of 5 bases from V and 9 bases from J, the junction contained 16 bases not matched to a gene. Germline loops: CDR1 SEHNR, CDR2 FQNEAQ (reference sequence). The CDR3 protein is CASSPWASGGPGGEQFF. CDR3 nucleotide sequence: TGTGCCAGCAGCCCCTGGGCTAGCGGGGGCCCTGGAGGTGAGCAGTTCTTC.

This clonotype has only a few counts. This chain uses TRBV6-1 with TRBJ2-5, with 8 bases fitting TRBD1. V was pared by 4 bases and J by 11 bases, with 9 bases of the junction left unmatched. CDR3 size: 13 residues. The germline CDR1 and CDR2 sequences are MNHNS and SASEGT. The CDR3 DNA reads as TGTGCCAGCAGTGTTTGGACAGGGTCGGAGCAGTACTTC. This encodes CASSVWTGSEQYF.

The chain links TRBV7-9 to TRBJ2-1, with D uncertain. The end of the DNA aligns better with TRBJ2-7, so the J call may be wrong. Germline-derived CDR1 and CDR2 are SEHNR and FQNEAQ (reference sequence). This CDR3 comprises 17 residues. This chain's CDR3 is CASSLEPQKHSYNEQYF. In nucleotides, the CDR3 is TGTGCCAGCAGCTTAGAACCACAGAAGCACTCCTACAATGAGCAGTACTTC.

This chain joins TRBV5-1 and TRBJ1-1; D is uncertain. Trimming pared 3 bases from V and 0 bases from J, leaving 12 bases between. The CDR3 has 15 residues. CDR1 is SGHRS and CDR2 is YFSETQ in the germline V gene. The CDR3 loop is CASSSPGNLNTEAFF. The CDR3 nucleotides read TGCGCCAGCAGCTCCCCCGGGAATCTGAACACTGAAGCTTTCTTT.